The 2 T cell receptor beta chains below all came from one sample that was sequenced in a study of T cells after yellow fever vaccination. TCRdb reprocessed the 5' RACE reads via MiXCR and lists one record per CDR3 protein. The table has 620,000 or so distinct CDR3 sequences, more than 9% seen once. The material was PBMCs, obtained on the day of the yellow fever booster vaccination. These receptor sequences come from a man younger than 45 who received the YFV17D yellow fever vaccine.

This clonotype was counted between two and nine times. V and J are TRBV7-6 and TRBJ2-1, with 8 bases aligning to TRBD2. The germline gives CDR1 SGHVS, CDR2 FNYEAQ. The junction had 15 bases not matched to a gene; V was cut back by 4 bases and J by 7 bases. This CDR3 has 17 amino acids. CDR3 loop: CASSSPLSGGPWNEQFF. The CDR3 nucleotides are TGTGCCAGCAGCTCCCCGTTGTCGGGAGGGCCTTGGAATGAGCAGTTCTTC.

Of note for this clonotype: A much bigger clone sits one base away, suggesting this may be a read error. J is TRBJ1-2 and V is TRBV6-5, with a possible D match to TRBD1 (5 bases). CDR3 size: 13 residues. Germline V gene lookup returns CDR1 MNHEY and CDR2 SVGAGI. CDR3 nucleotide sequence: TGTGCCAGCAGCCTAAGACAGAACTATGGCTTCACCTTC. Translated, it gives CASSLRQNYGFTF.